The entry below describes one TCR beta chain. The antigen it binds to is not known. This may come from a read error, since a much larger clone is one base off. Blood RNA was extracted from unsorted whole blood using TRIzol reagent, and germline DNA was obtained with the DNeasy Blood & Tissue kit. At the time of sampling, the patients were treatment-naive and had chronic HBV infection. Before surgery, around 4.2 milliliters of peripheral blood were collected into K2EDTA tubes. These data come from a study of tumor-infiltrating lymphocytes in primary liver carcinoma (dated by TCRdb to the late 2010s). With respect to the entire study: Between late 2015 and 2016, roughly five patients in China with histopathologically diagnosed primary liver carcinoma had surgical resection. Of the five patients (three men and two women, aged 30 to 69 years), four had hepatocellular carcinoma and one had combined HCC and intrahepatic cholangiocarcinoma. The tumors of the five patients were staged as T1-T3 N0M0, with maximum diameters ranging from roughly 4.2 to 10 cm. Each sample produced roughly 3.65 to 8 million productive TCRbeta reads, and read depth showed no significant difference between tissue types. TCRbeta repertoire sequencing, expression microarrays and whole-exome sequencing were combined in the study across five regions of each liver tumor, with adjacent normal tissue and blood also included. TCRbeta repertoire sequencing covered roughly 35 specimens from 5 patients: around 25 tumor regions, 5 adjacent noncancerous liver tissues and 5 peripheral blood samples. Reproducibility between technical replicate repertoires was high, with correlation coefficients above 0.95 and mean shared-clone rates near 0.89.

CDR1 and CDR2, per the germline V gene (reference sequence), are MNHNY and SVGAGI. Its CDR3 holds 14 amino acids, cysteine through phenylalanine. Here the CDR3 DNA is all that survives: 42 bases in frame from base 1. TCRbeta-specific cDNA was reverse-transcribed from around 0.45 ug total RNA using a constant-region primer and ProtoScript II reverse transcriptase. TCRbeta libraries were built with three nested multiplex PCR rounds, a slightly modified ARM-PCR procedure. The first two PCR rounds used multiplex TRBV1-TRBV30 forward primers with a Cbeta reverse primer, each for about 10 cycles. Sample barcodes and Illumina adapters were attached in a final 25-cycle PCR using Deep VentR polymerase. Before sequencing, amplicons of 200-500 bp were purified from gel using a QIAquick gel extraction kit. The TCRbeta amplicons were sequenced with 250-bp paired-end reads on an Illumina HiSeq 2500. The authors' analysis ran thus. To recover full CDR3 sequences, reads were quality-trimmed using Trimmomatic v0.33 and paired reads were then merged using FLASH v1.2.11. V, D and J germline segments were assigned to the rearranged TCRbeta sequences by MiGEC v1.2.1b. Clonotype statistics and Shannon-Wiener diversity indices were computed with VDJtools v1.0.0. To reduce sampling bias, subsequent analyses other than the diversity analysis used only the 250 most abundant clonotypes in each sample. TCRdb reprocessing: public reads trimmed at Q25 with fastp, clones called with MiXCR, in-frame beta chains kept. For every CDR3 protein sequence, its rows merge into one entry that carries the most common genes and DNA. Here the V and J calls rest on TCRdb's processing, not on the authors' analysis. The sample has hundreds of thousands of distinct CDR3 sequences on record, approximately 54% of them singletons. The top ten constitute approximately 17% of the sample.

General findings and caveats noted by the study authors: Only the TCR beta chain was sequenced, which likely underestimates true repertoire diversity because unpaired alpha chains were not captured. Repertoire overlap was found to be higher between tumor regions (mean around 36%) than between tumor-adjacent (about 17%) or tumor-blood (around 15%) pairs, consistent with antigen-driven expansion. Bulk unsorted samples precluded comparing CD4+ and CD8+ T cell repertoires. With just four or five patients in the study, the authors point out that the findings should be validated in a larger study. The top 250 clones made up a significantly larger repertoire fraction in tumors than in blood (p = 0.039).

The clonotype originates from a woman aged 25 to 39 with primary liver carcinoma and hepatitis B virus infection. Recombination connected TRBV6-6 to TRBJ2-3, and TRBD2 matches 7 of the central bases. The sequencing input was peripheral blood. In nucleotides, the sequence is TGTGGCAGTTCGGGAGGAATTGGCACAGATACGCAGTATTTT. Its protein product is CGSSGGIGTDTQYF.